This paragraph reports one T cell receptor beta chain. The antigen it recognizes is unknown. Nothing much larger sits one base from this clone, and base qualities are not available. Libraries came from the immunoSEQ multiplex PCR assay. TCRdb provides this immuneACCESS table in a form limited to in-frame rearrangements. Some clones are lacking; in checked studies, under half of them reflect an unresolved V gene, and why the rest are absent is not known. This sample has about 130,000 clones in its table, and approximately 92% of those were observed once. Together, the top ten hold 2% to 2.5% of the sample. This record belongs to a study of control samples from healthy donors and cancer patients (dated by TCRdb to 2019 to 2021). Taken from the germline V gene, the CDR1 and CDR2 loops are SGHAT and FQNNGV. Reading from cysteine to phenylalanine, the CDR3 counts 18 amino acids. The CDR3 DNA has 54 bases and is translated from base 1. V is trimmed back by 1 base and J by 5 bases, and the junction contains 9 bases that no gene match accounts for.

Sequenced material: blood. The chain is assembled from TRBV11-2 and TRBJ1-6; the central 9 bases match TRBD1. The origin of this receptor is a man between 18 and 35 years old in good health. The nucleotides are TGTGCCAGCAGCTTAGGCCCCGGGACAGGGCCGAATAATTCACCCCTCCACTTT. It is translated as CASSLGPGTGPNNSPLHF.